The following is a T cell receptor beta chain sequence with its context. The data originate from a study of blood T cell repertoires in COVID-19. At the level of the study: Acute and convalescent COVID-19 specimens originated in the United States, Italy and Spain.

Grouping used clinical history reported by participants in a survey and questionnaire. In the study's own analysis: Using reference gene primer amplification, nucleated cell counts were estimated. Measured with immunoSEQ multiplex PCR; TCRdb has only the in-frame clones, and not every one. V and J calls and clone size are given by that table; D and trimming were obtained from the DNA. The sample consists of 330,000 or so clones, less than 90% of them appearing once. The V end was cut by 6 bases, the J end by 3 bases, with 15 bases between. The length of the CDR3 is 15 residues. Germline V gene lookup returns CDR1 MNHEY and CDR2 SMNVEV (reference sequence).

The clonotype originates from a woman aged 30 to 39 who had recovered from COVID-19. V gene TRBV27 combines with J gene TRBJ1-3; possible D gene TRBD1, 6 bases. Specimen: PBMCs or T cells enriched from blood (not recorded which). This CDR3 reads CASSTGTVHGNTIYF. The CDR3 coding sequence is TGTGCCAGCAGCACAGGGACGGTACATGGAAACACCATATATTTT.